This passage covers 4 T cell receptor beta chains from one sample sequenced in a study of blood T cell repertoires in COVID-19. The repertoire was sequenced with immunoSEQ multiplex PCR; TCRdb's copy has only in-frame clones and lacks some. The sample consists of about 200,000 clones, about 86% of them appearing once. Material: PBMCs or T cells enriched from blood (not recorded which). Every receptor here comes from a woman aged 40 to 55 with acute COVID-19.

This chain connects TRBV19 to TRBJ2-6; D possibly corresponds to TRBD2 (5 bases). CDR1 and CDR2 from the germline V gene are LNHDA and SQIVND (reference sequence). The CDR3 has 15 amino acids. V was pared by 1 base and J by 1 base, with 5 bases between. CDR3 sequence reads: CASSIGGSGANVLTF. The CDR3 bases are TGTGCCAGTAGTATAGGAGGGTCTGGGGCCAACGTCCTGACTTTC.

CDR3 loop: CASSLGQQGYNEQFF. The CDR3 DNA reads as TGTGCCAGCAGCTTAGGACAACAGGGCTACAATGAGCAGTTCTTC. The rearrangement links TRBV7-6 to TRBJ2-1; tentative D call: TRBD1 (6 bases). Per germline, CDR1 SGHVS and CDR2 FNYEAQ. The CDR3 runs 15 residues. V shed 1 base and J shed 3 bases, with 10 bases lying between them.

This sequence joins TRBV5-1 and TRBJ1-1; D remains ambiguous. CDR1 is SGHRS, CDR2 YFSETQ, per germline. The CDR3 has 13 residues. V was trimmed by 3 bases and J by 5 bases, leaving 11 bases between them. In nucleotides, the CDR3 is TGCGCCAGCAGCTCAAGAGGTGGGACTGAAGCTTTCTTT. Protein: CASSSRGGTEAFF.

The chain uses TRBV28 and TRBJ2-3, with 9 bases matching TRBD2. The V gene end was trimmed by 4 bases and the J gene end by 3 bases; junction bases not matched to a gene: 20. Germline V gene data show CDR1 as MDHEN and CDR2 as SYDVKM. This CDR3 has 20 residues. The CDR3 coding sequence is TGTGCCAGCAGTTCCCTGATTGCCGCGGGAGGGGATTCAATTACAGATACGCAGTATTTT. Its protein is CASSSLIAAGGDSITDTQYF.